This T cell receptor beta chain stems from a study of beta chain features in type 1 diabetes. Sequenced material consisted of expressed TCRB transcripts (all of the isolated RNA was reverse transcribed). Clones were sequenced by immunoSEQ multiplex PCR, and TCRdb holds only the in-frame ones, with some missing. The repertoire holds fewer than 300,000 clones, with about a tenth as singletons. Study observations and caveats: Within each of all four CD4+ subsets, Type 1 diabetes patients had TCRB CDR3s that were moderately but significantly shorter. Sampled from patients, naive, central memory and Treg TCRB repertoires appeared more similar than those sampled from healthy donors.

As to this clone: Its antigen is unidentified.

CDR1 is SGHTA, CDR2 FQGNSA, per germline. This CDR3 region has 14 residues. V lost 1 base and J lost 1, with 5 bases in between. Material for sequencing was naive CD4+ T cells from blood. The clonotype comes from a young man with type 1 diabetes. The rearrangement links TRBV7-2 to TRBJ1-5; D call uncertain. The CDR3 is CASSLVGSNQPQHF. The CDR3 DNA reads TGTGCCAGCAGCTTAGTTGGCAGCAATCAGCCCCAGCATTTT.